The rows below give T cell receptor beta chains drawn from one sample of a study of beta chain features in type 1 diabetes. Profiled with immunoSEQ multiplex PCR; TCRdb holds only in-frame clones, not every one. The sample records some 330,000 clones, approximately 10% being singletons. Material for sequencing was naive CD4+ T cells from blood. The receptors come from a woman aged 25 to 39 in good health. Both conserved end residues are part of each CDR3. The D gene is left open where the match is weak.

length: 15; J: TRBJ2-1; V: TRBV6-5; D: TRBD2; CDR3: CASSGGLAAYNEQFF
length: 16; J: TRBJ2-3; V: TRBV25-1; D: TRBD2; CDR3: CASSARAGARTDTQYF
length: 12; J: TRBJ2-4; V: TRBV30; D: .; CDR3: CAWSVSGDIQYF
length: 16; J: TRBJ2-1; V: TRBV9; D: TRBD2; CDR3: CASSVALAGASNEQFF
length: 15; J: TRBJ2-1; V: TRBV4-3; D: TRBD2; CDR3: CASSSTSASYNEQFF
length: 15; J: TRBJ2-1; V: TRBV7-2; D: .; CDR3: CASSLQSVVRNEQFF
length: 17; J: TRBJ2-2; V: TRBV4-3; D: TRBD2; CDR3: CASSHGLAGSNTGELFF
length: 14; J: TRBJ1-1; V: TRBV28; D: TRBD1; CDR3: CASRSPGGTTEAFF
length: 14; J: TRBJ2-1; V: TRBV28; D: TRBD2; CDR3: CASSTGLAYNEQFF
length: 13; J: TRBJ2-1; V: TRBV27; D: .; CDR3: CASSRGQAREQFF
length: 13; J: TRBJ1-4; V: TRBV6-5; D: .; CDR3: CASISRDGEKLFF
length: 13; J: TRBJ1-2; V: TRBV14; D: .; CDR3: CASSQVQNYGYTF
length: 16; J: TRBJ2-3; V: TRBV18; D: TRBD1; CDR3: CASSLRQGGSTDTQYF
length: 14; J: TRBJ2-1; V: TRBV28; D: .; CDR3: CASRNSESYNEQFF
length: 15; J: TRBJ2-2; V: TRBV10-3; D: .; CDR3: CAISGQGRDTGELFF
length: 21; J: TRBJ2-6; V: TRBV9; D: .; CDR3: CASSVARTLTPDGGGANVLTF
length: 16; J: TRBJ2-1; V: TRBV28; D: TRBD2; CDR3: CASSFQTSSSYNEQFF
length: 12; J: TRBJ2-1; V: TRBV30; D: .; CDR3: CAWSPRYNEQFF
length: 15; J: TRBJ2-7; V: TRBV25-1; D: TRBD2; CDR3: CASSDRLAGTYEQYF
length: 9; J: TRBJ1-5; V: TRBV19; D: .; CDR3: CASGHGLHF
length: 18; J: TRBJ1-1; V: TRBV19; D: TRBD1; CDR3: CASSLGRTGGWGRTEAFF
length: 14; J: TRBJ2-4; V: TRBV11-2; D: .; CDR3: CASSPPGEWHIQYF
length: 14; J: TRBJ2-7; V: TRBV2; D: .; CDR3: CASSTGRGTYEQYF
length: 15; J: TRBJ1-4; V: TRBV29-1; D: .; CDR3: CSVARETSTNEKLFF
length: 14; J: TRBJ2-2; V: TRBV29-1; D: .; CDR3: CSVERTENTGELFF
length: 14; J: TRBJ2-7; V: TRBV15; D: TRBD1; CDR3: CATSRDRGHYEQYF
length: 13; J: TRBJ1-2; V: TRBV7-9; D: .; CDR3: CASSRDNDYGYTF
length: 14; J: TRBJ2-4; V: TRBV28; D: .; CDR3: CASSVLYAKNIQYF
length: 14; J: TRBJ2-7; V: TRBV5-4; D: .; CDR3: CASSFRMSSYEQYF
length: 15; J: TRBJ1-1; V: TRBV5-1; D: .; CDR3: CASSLGQAWNTEAFF
length: 13; J: TRBJ2-5; V: TRBV9; D: .; CDR3: CASSPSSQETQYF
length: 15; J: TRBJ2-3; V: TRBV7-2; D: .; CDR3: CASSPRAVSTDTQYF
length: 16; J: TRBJ2-1; V: TRBV21-1; D: .; CDR3: CASVEKAGGPINEQFF
length: 13; J: TRBJ2-3; V: TRBV7-2; D: .; CDR3: CASSTENTDTQYF
length: 16; J: TRBJ2-3; V: TRBV2; D: TRBD2; CDR3: CASSENGGRVGDTQYF
length: 14; J: TRBJ1-2; V: TRBV27; D: .; CDR3: CASSIARSGVRYTF
length: 11; J: TRBJ1-2; V: TRBV2; D: .; CDR3: CASSLYYGYTF
length: 16; J: TRBJ2-7; V: TRBV28; D: .; CDR3: CASTRASRGPSYEQYF
length: 20; J: TRBJ2-3; V: TRBV4-1; D: TRBD2; CDR3: CASSHPGSSVWGGPGDTQYF
length: 14; J: TRBJ1-2; V: TRBV6-5; D: .; CDR3: CASSYSGVGYGYTF
length: 13; J: TRBJ2-1; V: TRBV29-1; D: TRBD2; CDR3: CSVLSGTYNEQFF
length: 11; J: TRBJ1-2; V: TRBV20-1; D: .; CDR3: CSARSGGGYTF
length: 12; J: TRBJ2-3; V: TRBV28; D: TRBD2; CDR3: CAVAGVADTQYF
length: 14; J: TRBJ2-2; V: TRBV28; D: TRBD2; CDR3: CASNGGRADGELFF
length: 14; J: TRBJ2-3; V: TRBV7-3; D: .; CDR3: CASSGQRSTDTQYF
length: 21; J: TRBJ2-6; V: TRBV4-3; D: .; CDR3: CASSKTNVGEEGLSGANVLTF
length: 15; J: TRBJ1-3; V: TRBV5-4; D: .; CDR3: CASSLKQNSGNTIYF
length: 16; J: TRBJ2-2; V: TRBV7-3; D: TRBD1; CDR3: CASSPGQDRRTGELFF
length: 14; J: TRBJ1-5; V: TRBV19; D: .; CDR3: CASSIGPGGGPQHF
length: 15; J: TRBJ2-1; V: TRBV7-9; D: TRBD2; CDR3: CASISLAGTYNEQFF
length: 13; J: TRBJ1-4; V: TRBV30; D: .; CDR3: CAWTGVTNEKLFF
length: 13; J: TRBJ2-5; V: TRBV30; D: .; CDR3: CAWSVRLKETQYF